A selection of T cell receptor beta chains follows, all from one sample in a study of CD4 T cells in relation to SARS-CoV-2 and coronaviruses. The antigens of these receptors remain unknown. Assay: immunoSEQ multiplex PCR; the TCRdb copy retains only in-frame clones and omits some. The table lists 29,000 or so clones, around 84% of them singletons. The material sequenced was CD4+ T cells from PBMCs, cultured in vitro. Receptors originate from a human donor in good health. The CDR3 runs from the conserved cysteine through the conserved F or W. D genes are given only for firm matches. Expanded clones are given a class, and other clones once, few, many or no size at all.

j_call,cdr3_length,v_call,d_call,clone_size,cdr3_nt,cdr3_aa
TRBJ2-5,14,TRBV6-5,TRBD1,-,TGTGCCAGCAGTCCTCAGGGGGCAGGGGAGACCCAGTACTTC,CASSPQGAGETQYF
TRBJ2-3,14,TRBV5-4,-,-,TGTGCCAGCAGCTTGATAGGGGGGCCAGATACGCAGTATTTT,CASSLIGGPDTQYF
TRBJ2-5,13,TRBV2,-,-,TGTGCCAGCTTCGGGGTGCGCCAAGAGACCCAGTACTTC,CASFGVRQETQYF
TRBJ1-6,14,TRBV2,TRBD1,-,TGTGCCAGCAGTTCGGACAGGGGCAATTCACCCCTCCACTTT,CASSSDRGNSPLHF
TRBJ2-6,17,TRBV3-1/TRBV3-2,TRBD1,once,TGTGCCAGCAGCCAAAAACAGGGGGCGTCTGGGGCCAACGTCCTGACTTTC,CASSQKQGASGANVLTF
TRBJ1-4,16,TRBV19,TRBD1,-,TGTGCCAGTAGTATTGTGGCGGGGACAGGGAATGAAAAACTGTTTTTT,CASSIVAGTGNEKLFF
TRBJ2-3,14,TRBV18,TRBD1,-,TGTGCCAGCTCAGAGGGGACAGGGGGAGATACGCAGTATTTT,CASSEGTGGDTQYF
TRBJ2-7,17,TRBV5-5,-,-,TGTGCCAGCTCCCCAAGGACAGAAGAATCTCTCTTTTACGAGCAGTACTTC,CASSPRTEESLFYEQYF
TRBJ1-1,15,TRBV6-5,-,-,TGTGCCAGCAGTTACTCGGGAGGCTTGAACACTGAAGCTTTCTTT,CASSYSGGLNTEAFF
TRBJ2-3,16,TRBV13,-,-,TGTGCCAGCAGCTTACGCTTAGCGCCTAGCACAGATACGCAGTATTTT,CASSLRLAPSTDTQYF
TRBJ1-2,11,TRBV29-1,-,once,TGCAGCGTTGTACAGGCCTATGGCTACACCTTC,CSVVQAYGYTF
TRBJ1-1,13,TRBV12-3/TRBV12-4,-,-,TGTGCCAGCAGTTTAGTCGAGGGGACTGAAGCTTTCTTT,CASSLVEGTEAFF
TRBJ1-1,16,TRBV27,-,-,TGTGCCAGCAGTTTCTACCACACGGCCCCAGGCACTGAAGCTTTCTTT,CASSFYHTAPGTEAFF
TRBJ2-4,13,TRBV5-1,-,-,TGCGCCAGCTCACAGGGTCCTGGAAACATTCAGTACTTC,CASSQGPGNIQYF
TRBJ1-2,14,TRBV4-1,TRBD1,-,TGCGCCAGCAGCAAGGGACAGGGGGCAGATGGCTACACCTTC,CASSKGQGADGYTF
TRBJ2-5,14,TRBV5-6,-,-,TGTGCCAGCAGCAGCAGTCCAAGATTAGAGACCCAGTACTTC,CASSSSPRLETQYF
TRBJ2-5,16,TRBV3-1/TRBV3-2,TRBD2,-,TGTGCCAGCAGCCAGGGACTAGCGGGAGGGTGGGAGACCCAGTACTTC,CASSQGLAGGWETQYF
TRBJ2-4,15,TRBV7-8,-,-,TGTGCCAGCAGCTTGCGATCGGGGGTCCAAAACATTCAGTACTTC,CASSLRSGVQNIQYF
TRBJ1-5,15,TRBV7-8,-,-,TGTGCCAGCAGCTTAGGAGTTCCGGGCAATCAGCCCCAGCATTTT,CASSLGVPGNQPQHF
TRBJ2-2,16,TRBV5-1,-,few,TGCGCCAGCAGGACATCGGGCGCGGTTAACACCGGGGAGCTGTTTTTT,CASRTSGAVNTGELFF
TRBJ2-2,16,TRBV5-1,TRBD1,-,TGCGCCAGCAGCTTAGGGTCGACAGGGAAAACCGGGGAGCTGTTTTTT,CASSLGSTGKTGELFF
TRBJ2-3,14,TRBV19,-,once,TGTGCCAGTAGGCAGCGGGCCAACACAGATACGCAGTATTTT,CASRQRANTDTQYF
TRBJ2-3,13,TRBV7-2,-,-,TGTGCCAGCAGCCCACCGGGAGTTACTACGCAGTATTTT,CASSPPGVTTQYF
TRBJ1-3,15,TRBV10-1,-,few,TGCGCCAGCAGTGAGTCCGGCCCTCCGGGAAACACCATATATTTT,CASSESGPPGNTIYF
TRBJ1-3,15,TRBV18,TRBD1,few,TGTGCCAGCTCACCGGGACAGCGATCTGGAAACACCATATATTTT,CASSPGQRSGNTIYF
TRBJ1-1,13,TRBV18,-,few,TGTGCCAGCACACAACAGCAGAACACTGAAGCTTTCTTT,CASTQQQNTEAFF
TRBJ1-2,14,TRBV5-1,-,-,TGCGCCAGCAGCTTGGACGACCTCGGTGGTGGCTACACCTTC,CASSLDDLGGGYTF
TRBJ2-7,17,TRBV4-1,TRBD1,-,TGCGCCAGCAGCCAAGCAAGGGGGGGGACAGGGCCAAGCGAGCAGTACTTC,CASSQARGGTGPSEQYF
TRBJ1-2,14,TRBV11-2,-,-,TGTGCCAGCAGCTTAAAAGGGGTTGTGGATGGCTACACCTTC,CASSLKGVVDGYTF
TRBJ1-2,13,TRBV2,-,few,TGTGCCAGCAGTGGAGACAGTGACTATGGCTACACCTTC,CASSGDSDYGYTF
TRBJ1-5,14,TRBV5-1,TRBD1,-,TGCGCCAGCAGCTTGGAAGGGGGCTGGCAGCCCCAGCATTTT,CASSLEGGWQPQHF
TRBJ2-1,15,TRBV11-3,TRBD1,-,TGTGCCAGCAGCTTAGAAGGACAGGGGTACAATGAGCAGTTCTTC,CASSLEGQGYNEQFF
TRBJ2-2,15,TRBV5-4,-,-,TGTGCCAGCACCATCCAGGGGAGGGGCACCGGGGAGCTGTTTTTT,CASTIQGRGTGELFF
TRBJ2-7,15,TRBV3-1/TRBV3-2,TRBD2,-,TGTGCCAGCAGCCGGAGGAGCGGGAGTGGGTACGAGCAGTACTTC,CASSRRSGSGYEQYF
TRBJ2-7,13,TRBV10-1,-,-,TGCGCCAGCAGTAGTGGGAAAAGCTACGAGCAGTACTTC,CASSSGKSYEQYF
TRBJ2-4,15,TRBV30,-,-,TGTGCCTGGAGTGCCGGCGGGGCGGCCAAAAACATTCAGTACTTC,CAWSAGGAAKNIQYF
TRBJ1-2,14,TRBV11-2,TRBD1,-,TGTGCCAGCAGCTTAGCAGACAGGGCCTATGGCTACACCTTC,CASSLADRAYGYTF
TRBJ1-1,15,TRBV7-8,TRBD1,once,TGTGCCAGCAGCTTAGGGAGGACAGGGTACACTGAAGCTTTCTTT,CASSLGRTGYTEAFF
TRBJ2-1,16,TRBV5-1,TRBD2,few,TGCGCCAGCAGCTTGGGTCCCCTCCTAGCGGGAGAAGAGCAGTTCTTC,CASSLGPLLAGEEQFF
TRBJ1-2,16,TRBV4-1,TRBD1,medium-sized,TGCGCCAGCAGCCAAGATCGGGACAGGGGAATGCGGGGCTACACCTTC,CASSQDRDRGMRGYTF
TRBJ2-3,18,TRBV6-2/TRBV6-3,TRBD1,-,TGTGCCAGCAGTTTAAGACTGCCGGGACAGGGGTTTGCAGATACGCAGTATTTT,CASSLRLPGQGFADTQYF
TRBJ2-7,14,TRBV6-5,-,-,TGTGCCAGCAGCCTAAATAAACCGGAGGACGAGCAGTACTTC,CASSLNKPEDEQYF
TRBJ2-7,15,TRBV4-1,-,-,TGCGCCAGCAGCCAAAGGGACCGGGTGAGCGACGAGCAGTACTTC,CASSQRDRVSDEQYF
TRBJ2-5,15,TRBV4-2,TRBD2,-,TGTGCCAGCAGCCCCCTAGCGGGAGGGGAAGAGACCCAGTACTTC,CASSPLAGGEETQYF
TRBJ1-1,14,TRBV6-6,-,once,TGTGCCAGTACGGGGGGCCTAATGAACACTGAAGCTTTCTTT,CASTGGLMNTEAFF
TRBJ2-7,15,TRBV6-5,TRBD2,-,TGTGCCAGCAGTTCTCTAGCGGCGGTCTCCTACGAGCAGTACTTC,CASSSLAAVSYEQYF